Below, 29 T cell receptor beta chains from the same sample are listed, as sequenced in a study of CXCR3-negative and CXCR3-positive naive CD8 T cells. Via 5' RACE with UMI labels, TRB cDNA libraries were prepared. From the 5' RACE reads, TCRdb lists one entry per CDR3 protein and no DNA. The sample spans about 40,000 distinct CDR3 sequences; the ten largest clones claim more than 7%. The sample consisted of memory CD8+ T cells from blood. These receptors originate from a human donor in good health. Some clones in this sample may be carry-over from other donors' samples.

The CDR3 region is CSAPGLFSYEQYF. The rearrangement joins TRBV20-1 to TRBJ2-7; TCRdb designates TRBD2, a call that cannot be tested without DNA. The CDR3 contains 13 residues. CDR1 and CDR2 (germline): DFQATT, SNEGSKA (reference sequence).

The CDR3 region is CSAQTLDLGYGYTF. The chain recombines TRBV20-1 with TRBJ1-2. Germline loops: CDR1 DFQATT, CDR2 SNEGSKA (reference sequence). The CDR3 covers 14 residues.

This chain joins TRBV25-1 and TRBJ2-7; TCRdb picks TRBD1, but there is no DNA to check that call. The CDR3 runs 11 residues. Germline CDR1 and CDR2: MGHDK and SYGVNS. The CDR3 reads CPPGSRDEQYF.

The V call is TRBV12-3 or TRBV12-4, the J call TRBJ2-6; as DNA is missing, the TRBD1 call by TCRdb cannot be tested. The CDR3 has 18 amino acids. CDR3 residues: CASSHWTGLDSGANVLTF.

The chain is built from TRBV7-3 and TRBJ2-1; TCRdb gives TRBD2 as the D gene, but with no DNA this cannot be confirmed. The CDR3 consists of 15 residues. The germline CDR1 and CDR2 sequences are SGHTA and FQGTGA. The CDR3: CASSASGGPSDEQFF.

This clonotype is classed as medium-sized by frequency. The genes are TRBV29-1 and TRBJ1-2; TCRdb lists TRBD1, though no DNA is available to test this call. Germline V gives CDR1 SQVTM, CDR2 ANQGSEA. The CDR3 totals 12 residues. This CDR3 reads CSVVGGLGGYTF. Together with reference TRBV29-1 and TRBJ1-2, the CDR3 gives the full variable domain: SAVISQKPSRDICQRGTSLTIQCQVDSQVTMMFWYRQQPGQSLTLIATANQGSEATYESGFVIDKFPISRPNLTFSTLTVSNMSPEDSSIYLCSVVGGLGGYTFGSGTRLTVV.

The chain links TRBV29-1 to TRBJ2-2; lacking DNA, the TRBD2 call made by TCRdb goes unchecked. The CDR3 is made up of 16 amino acids. Germline V gene lookup returns CDR1 SQVTM and CDR2 ANQGSEA. CDR3 protein: CSVVLVSGGYTGELFF.

This chain uses TRBV12-3 or TRBV12-4 with TRBJ2-7. The CDR3 consists of 12 residues. CDR3 amino acids: CASSRSPSEQYF.

The chain recombines TRBV2 with TRBJ2-7; TCRdb selects TRBD2, and the lack of DNA leaves this call unchecked. The CDR3 is 12 amino acids. Germline CDR1 and CDR2: SNHLY and FYNNEI. The CDR3 sequence: CASGGVSYEQYF.

The V gene is TRBV28, the J gene TRBJ2-2. The CDR3 length is 15 residues. Germline values: CDR1 MDHEN, CDR2 SYDVKM. The CDR3 is CASSLDLSGTGELFF. Supplemented by reference TRBV28 and TRBJ2-2, the full variable domain reads DVKVTQSSRYLVKRTGEKVFLECVQDMDHENMFWYRQDPGLGLRLIYFSYDVKMKEKGDIPEGYSVSREKKERFSLILESASTNQTSMYLCASSLDLSGTGELFFGEGSRLTVL.

V is TRBV21-1 and J is TRBJ2-7; TCRdb designates TRBD1, a call that cannot be tested without DNA. TRBV21-1 is a known pseudogene. This CDR3 contains 14 residues. The CDR3 loop is CASTGEFSSYEQYF.

This rearrangement joins TRBV7-9 to TRBJ2-7; the D call of TRBD1 rests on TCRdb alone, since no DNA is present to check it. The CDR3 extends over 12 amino acids. The germline gives CDR1 SEHNR, CDR2 FQNEAQ (reference sequence). The CDR3 region is CASSTTGKEQYF.

This rearrangement joins TRBV29-1 to TRBJ2-5. The CDR3 sequence is 12 residues long. Germline loops: CDR1 SQVTM, CDR2 ANQGSEA. CDR3 loop: CSVGGVRETQYF.

The genes are TRBV14 and TRBJ2-5; the D call of TRBD1 rests on TCRdb alone, since no DNA is present to check it. Germline CDR1 is SGHDN and CDR2 is FVKESK. The CDR3 is made up of 17 amino acids. The CDR3 spells CASSQVSRGGKQETQYF.

The chain recombines TRBV12-3 or TRBV12-4 with TRBJ2-3; the D call of TRBD2 rests on TCRdb alone, since no DNA is present to check it. This CDR3 comprises 16 residues. The CDR3 sequence: CASSLSARPDTDTQYF.

This chain's CDR3 is CASSYTPGLPRTEAFF. The chain links TRBV7-9 to TRBJ1-1. The germline gives CDR1 SEHNR, CDR2 FQNEAQ (reference sequence). This CDR3 is 16 amino acids long.

This chain links TRBV2 with TRBJ2-7; absent DNA, TCRdb's TRBD1 call cannot be checked. The germline CDR1 and CDR2 sequences are SNHLY and FYNNEI. The CDR3 totals 13 residues. CDR3: CACPGRSSYEQYF. The whole variable domain, filled in from reference TRBV2 and TRBJ2-7, reads EPEVTQTPSHQVTQMGQEVILRCVPISNHLYFYWYRQILGQKVEFLVSFYNNEISEKSEIFDDQFSVERPDGSNFTLKIRSTKLEDSAMYFCACPGRSSYEQYFGPGTRLTVT.

The chain joins TRBV11-2 to TRBJ2-7; the TCRdb call, TRBD1, lacks DNA for checking. Germline V gives CDR1 SGHAT, CDR2 FQNNGV. CDR3 length: 15 residues. This CDR3 reads CASSEDRGSSYEQYF.

The J gene is TRBJ2-1, the V gene TRBV12-3 or TRBV12-4. The CDR3 has 11 amino acids. CDR3 in amino acids: CASSTHNEQFF.

This chain connects TRBV7-2 to TRBJ1-1. CDR3 size: 14 residues. CDR1 and CDR2 (germline): SGHTA, FQGNSA. The CDR3 loop is CASSPHQLNTEAFF.

The rearrangement links TRBV25-1 to TRBJ2-7; TCRdb's D gene call, TRBD2, goes unchecked for lack of DNA. This CDR3 has 15 amino acids. The germline V gene encodes CDR1 MGHDK and CDR2 SYGVNS. CDR3 amino acids: CASSEWGSGSYEQYF.

This chain joins TRBV7-9 and TRBJ2-3; the D call from TCRdb, TRBD1, cannot be confirmed without DNA. Germline lookup yields CDR1 SEHNR and CDR2 FQNEAQ (reference sequence). This CDR3 has 17 amino acids. The CDR3 region is CASSRRTESTRTDTQYF.

The gene calls are TRBV12-3 or TRBV12-4 and TRBJ2-2; the TCRdb D gene call, TRBD2, has no DNA to confirm it. The CDR3 loop spans 16 amino acids. This CDR3 is CASSGLGSANTGELFF.

The chain joins TRBV28 to TRBJ2-5; the TCRdb D gene call, TRBD1, has no DNA to confirm it. Germline V CDR1 and CDR2: MDHEN, SYDVKM. CDR3 length: 16 amino acids. This CDR3 is CASRNPRDRRQETQYF.

This rearrangement joins TRBV28 to TRBJ2-7; TCRdb designates TRBD2, a call that cannot be tested without DNA. From germline, CDR1 is MDHEN and CDR2 SYDVKM. The CDR3 contains 14 residues. Here the CDR3 reads CASRLYTSPIEQYF.

The chain combines TRBV7-9 with TRBJ1-5. This CDR3 has 17 residues. The germline V gene has CDR1 SEHNR and CDR2 FQNEAQ (reference sequence). The CDR3 sequence is CASTIGGTRGGNQPQHF.

V is TRBV9 and J is TRBJ2-1; TCRdb reports TRBD1, a call that lacks DNA to check it against. The CDR3 extends over 16 amino acids. Germline values: CDR1 SGDLS, CDR2 YYNGEE. The CDR3 loop is CASTVDVGPPANEQFF.

The V gene is TRBV29-1, the J gene TRBJ1-2; there is no DNA to check the TCRdb D call of TRBD1. The CDR3 spans 14 residues. Germline V CDR1 and CDR2: SQVTM, ANQGSEA. The CDR3: CSVELGGSNYGYTF.

The chain couples TRBV7-6 to TRBJ2-3; no DNA is available, so the TRBD1 call from TCRdb remains unchecked. This CDR3 comprises 18 residues. The germline V gene encodes CDR1 SGHVS and CDR2 FNYEAQ. CDR3 amino acids: CASSLEGGRFTLADTQYF.